A single sample gave rise to the 27 T cell receptor beta chains below, sequenced in a study of T cell responses to AZD1222 COVID-19 vaccine. TCRdb's table, derived via immunoSEQ multiplex PCR, lists solely in-frame clones and lacks some. This table holds 150,000 to 200,000 clones, around 90% found once. The source was peripheral blood, collected 28 days after the second AZD1222 dose. The receptor source for this set is an adult who received the AZD1222 COVID-19 vaccine.

The chain joins TRBV5-4 to TRBJ2-7, with a tentative D call TRBD2 (6 bases). The CDR3 runs 15 residues. V lost 7 bases and J lost 1, with 18 bases in between. The germline CDR1 and CDR2 sequences are SGHNT and YYREEE (reference sequence). For the CDR3, the DNA is TGTGCCAGCTCCTCAGTAGGGAGGAGTTCCTACGAGCAGTACTTC. It specifies CASSSVGRSSYEQYF.

This chain uses TRBV28 with TRBJ1-5; unclear D gene. The CDR3 totals 14 residues. Looked up from germline, CDR1 is MDHEN and CDR2 is SYDVKM. Trimming pared 6 bases from V and 6 bases from J, leaving 15 bases between. The CDR3 sequence: CASRPGGEGQPQHF. CDR3 bases: TGTGCCAGCAGGCCCGGTGGGGAGGGTCAGCCCCAGCATTTT.

The rearrangement joins TRBV6-5 to TRBJ1-5; D remains ambiguous. Germline assignment: CDR1 MNHEY and CDR2 SVGAGI. The CDR3 is made up of 15 amino acids. Trimming shortened V by 0 bases and J by 3 bases, and 9 bases separated the two germline ends. The chain's CDR3 is CASSYSRALNQPQHF. As DNA, the CDR3 is TGTGCCAGCAGTTACTCGAGGGCGCTCAATCAGCCCCAGCATTTT.

CDR3 sequence reads: CASNKEVNTEAFF. The CDR3 bases are TGCGCCAGCAATAAGGAAGTGAACACTGAAGCTTTCTTT. The rearrangement links TRBV5-1 to TRBJ1-1; D is undetermined. Trimming pared 6 bases from V and 0 bases from J, leaving 9 bases between. The CDR3 loop spans 13 amino acids. Per germline, CDR1 SGHRS and CDR2 YFSETQ.

The V and J genes are TRBV5-5 and TRBJ2-1; TRBD1 or TRBD2 may be the D gene (5 bases each). CDR3 length equals 16 residues. Germline V gives CDR1 SGHKS, CDR2 YYEKEE (reference sequence). Trimming took off 5 bases at V and 8 bases at J, with 23 bases between the two ends. This CDR3 reads CASRIPGPYGLDEQFF. CDR3 DNA: TGTGCCAGCAGGATCCCGGGACCCTACGGATTGGATGAGCAGTTCTTC.

This chain links TRBV2 with TRBJ1-2; TRBD1 aligns across 10 bases. The CDR3 is made up of 14 amino acids. The ends lost 6 bases at V and 2 bases at J; junction bases unmatched: 3. Germline lookup yields CDR1 SNHLY and CDR2 FYNNEI. The CDR3 region is CASRKDRGNYGYTF. For the CDR3, the DNA is TGTGCCAGCAGGAAGGACAGGGGGAACTATGGCTACACCTTC.

This chain connects TRBV11-2 to TRBJ1-2; no clear D gene. In germline, CDR1 is SGHAT, CDR2 FQNNGV. The CDR3 sequence is 13 residues long. V shed 2 bases and J shed 8 bases, with 12 bases lying between them. CDR3 nucleotide sequence: TGTGCCAGCAGCTTACTGTCGGCCAAGGGCTACACCTTC. Its translation: CASSLLSAKGYTF.

This clone was observed a handful of times. The chain employs TRBV12-3 or TRBV12-4 and TRBJ1-1, with no clear D. The CDR3 is 13 residues long. V lost 7 bases and J lost 4, with 13 bases in between. CDR3 nucleotide sequence: TGTGCCAGCACCACAGATCTGAGCACTGAAGCTTTCTTT. It encodes CASTTDLSTEAFF.

This clone was observed once. The gene calls are TRBV30 and TRBJ2-1; D unclear. Germline V CDR1 and CDR2: GTSNPN, SVGIG (reference sequence). The ends were cut back, 0 bases at V and 10 bases at J, with 13 bases in the middle. This CDR3 has 13 amino acids. The CDR3 bases are TGTGCCTGGAGTGTAATGGTCATAAGGGAGCAGTTCTTC. Translation gives CAWSVMVIREQFF.

The chain combines TRBV11-2 with TRBJ2-7; D is undetermined. Trimming shortened V by 1 base and J by 5 bases, and 6 bases separated the two germline ends. Germline V gives CDR1 SGHAT, CDR2 FQNNGV. The CDR3 loop spans 12 amino acids. The CDR3 DNA follows: TGTGCCAGCAGCTTAGGGGTCAACGAGCAGTACTTC. This codes for CASSLGVNEQYF.

This clone was seen just once. The rearrangement links TRBV30 to TRBJ2-7; D not resolved. V was shortened by 2 bases and J by 3 bases, with 8 bases between the two germline ends. CDR1 and CDR2 from the germline V gene are GTSNPN and SVGIG (reference sequence). The CDR3 sequence is 12 residues long. CDR3 sequence reads: CAWSPRRYEQYF. In DNA, the CDR3 is TGTGCCTGGAGTCCACGTCGCTACGAGCAGTACTTC.

This clone appeared once. The identical CDR3 is also encoded by other nucleotide sequences in the sample. This chain uses TRBV10-2 with TRBJ2-6; D gene ambiguous. V lost 3 bases, J lost 3 bases, and 3 bases lay in between. The CDR3 consists of 13 residues. Germline CDR1 and CDR2: WSHSY and SAAADI. CDR3 loop: CASSESGANVLTF. As DNA, the CDR3 is TGCGCCAGCAGTGAAAGTGGGGCCAACGTCCTGACTTTC.

The V and J genes are TRBV5-6 and TRBJ2-1; possibly TRBD2 for D (6 bases). There are 12 residues in the CDR3. Looked up from germline, CDR1 is SGHDT and CDR2 is YYEEEE. Trimming removed 2 bases at V and 8 bases at J, with 8 bases between. CDR3 loop: CASSFWGDEQFF. The CDR3 DNA sequence: TGTGCCAGCAGCTTTTGGGGGGATGAGCAGTTCTTC.

V is TRBV11-2 and J is TRBJ1-4, with no clear D. The ends were cut back, 1 base at V and 8 bases at J, with 8 bases in the middle. This CDR3 spans 13 amino acids. From germline, CDR1 is SGHAT and CDR2 FQNNGV. The CDR3 is CASSLVSFEKLFF. In nucleotides, the CDR3 is TGTGCCAGCAGCTTAGTATCATTCGAAAAACTGTTTTTT.

This clone was recorded once. The chain couples TRBV9 to TRBJ2-7; 8 bases are a match to TRBD1. The germline CDR1 and CDR2 sequences are SGDLS and YYNGEE. Trimming at V came to 3 bases and at J to 4 bases, leaving 9 bases not matched to a gene. The CDR3 has 15 residues. The CDR3 region has the DNA TGTGCCAGCAGCGCGGGACAGGACTCGGCGTACGAGCAGTACTTC. Its protein is CASSAGQDSAYEQYF.

The chain joins TRBV10-3 to TRBJ1-1; D uncertain. From germline, CDR1 is ENHRY and CDR2 SYGVKD. CDR3 length equals 13 residues. V gave up 6 bases and J gave up 2 bases, with 10 bases separating them. Written as DNA, the CDR3 is TGTGCCATCAGACAGACGGGTAACACTGAAGCTTTCTTT. Translating gives CAIRQTGNTEAFF.

This chain uses TRBV6-5 with TRBJ2-2; D gene ambiguous. From germline, CDR1 is MNHEY and CDR2 SVGAGI. V shed 2 bases and J shed 0 bases, with 7 bases lying between them. The CDR3 loop spans 15 amino acids. The CDR3 loop reads CASSYRESNTGELFF. DNA of the CDR3: TGTGCCAGCAGTTACAGGGAATCGAACACCGGGGAGCTGTTTTTT.

The chain employs TRBV5-1 and TRBJ1-2, with 10 bases that match TRBD1. The germline CDR1 and CDR2 sequences are SGHRS and YFSETQ. This CDR3 region has 16 residues. J gave up 4 bases and V 3 bases, and 9 bases lay outside the gene matches. The CDR3 sequence: CASSSATRTGGYGYTF. The CDR3 DNA reads as TGCGCCAGCAGCTCCGCGACTCGGACAGGGGGCTATGGCTACACCTTC.

The V call is TRBV3-1 (or the pseudogene TRBV3-2), the J call TRBJ1-5; D not resolved. Germline lookup yields CDR1 LGHDT and CDR2 YNNKEL (reference sequence). The CDR3 sequence is 15 residues long. V was shortened by 1 base and J by 3 bases, with 10 bases between the two germline ends. For the CDR3, the DNA is TGTGCCAGCAGCCAAGGAGGATTCCCCAATCAGCCCCAGCATTTT. Translation: CASSQGGFPNQPQHF.

The J gene is TRBJ2-3, the V gene TRBV6-4; TRBD2 is a possible D gene (7 bases). This CDR3 is built from 16 residues. V lost 3 bases, J lost 5 bases, and 18 bases lay in between. Germline lookup yields CDR1 MRHNA and CDR2 SNTAGT. In DNA, the CDR3 is TGTGCCAGCAGTGAAGCTCCAGGACTAGGGGGAGATACGCAGTATTTT. Its protein product is CASSEAPGLGGDTQYF.

This rearrangement joins TRBV6-5 to TRBJ1-5, with a tentative D call TRBD1 (6 bases). This CDR3 has 13 residues. V was cut by 5 bases and J by 4 bases, with 9 bases left in between. Germline CDR1 reads MNHEY; CDR2 reads SVGAGI. CDR3 region: CASSNRENQPQHF. As DNA, the CDR3 is TGTGCCAGCAGTAACAGGGAGAATCAGCCCCAGCATTTT.

The chain carries TRBV5-1 and TRBJ1-1, with TRBD1 matching 8 bases. V shed 4 bases, J shed 13 bases, and the junction held 21 bases outside the gene matches. The CDR3 consists of 16 residues. CDR1 SGHRS and CDR2 YFSETQ come from the germline V gene. The CDR3 loop is CASSPWVEDRVKVGFF. For the CDR3, the DNA is TGCGCCAGCAGCCCGTGGGTGGAGGACAGGGTAAAAGTTGGTTTCTTT.

The rearrangement uses TRBV7-8 and TRBJ2-7; tentative D call: TRBD2 (7 bases). Germline CDR1 SGHVS, CDR2 FQNEAQ. The length of the CDR3 is 12 residues. The V end was cut by 2 bases, the J end by 9 bases, with 11 bases between. The CDR3 sequence: CASSLRGGMQYF. DNA of the CDR3: TGTGCCAGCAGCTTAAGGGGGGGAATGCAGTACTTC. The variable domain in full, completed from reference TRBV7-8 and TRBJ2-7, reads GAGVSQSPRYKVAKRGQDVALRCDPISGHVSLFWYQQALGQGPEFLTYFQNEAQLDKSGLPSDRFFAERPEGSVSTLKIQRTQQEDSAVYLCASSLRGGMQYFGPGTRLTVT.

This clone was observed a few times. The chain couples TRBV2 to TRBJ1-1; D unresolved. The V and J ends lost 3 bases and 10 bases respectively, with 9 bases between them. The CDR3 consists of 11 residues. The germline gives CDR1 SNHLY, CDR2 FYNNEI. DNA of the CDR3: TGTGCCAGCAGTGAGGTTGTTTTAGCTTTCTTT. This encodes CASSEVVLAFF.

The chain recombines TRBV6-5 with TRBJ1-2; D is ambiguous. Germline V lookup: CDR1 MNHEY, CDR2 SVGAGI. The CDR3 is 14 residues long. The V and J ends lost 1 base and 7 bases respectively, with 13 bases between them. The CDR3 is CASSYLSGPPGYTF. For the CDR3, the DNA is TGTGCCAGCAGTTACTTGAGTGGTCCTCCTGGCTACACCTTC.

The chain uses TRBV29-1 and TRBJ1-1, with D possibly TRBD1 on 6 matching bases. The germline V gene encodes CDR1 SQVTM and CDR2 ANQGSEA. V was clipped by 6 bases and J by 5 bases, with 13 bases between them. This CDR3 contains 12 residues. The CDR3 DNA follows: TGCAGCGTCGTACTCAGGGGTACTGAAGCTTTCTTT. Protein: CSVVLRGTEAFF.

V gene TRBV27 combines with J gene TRBJ2-1, with 7 bases fitting TRBD2. This CDR3 has 15 amino acids. After removal of 5 bases from V and 8 bases from J, the junction contained 12 bases not matched to a gene. CDR1 MNHEY and CDR2 SMNVEV come from the germline V gene (reference sequence). In DNA form, the CDR3 reads TGTGCCAGCAGTCTCCTACCCCGACTAGCAGATGAGCAGTTCTTC. It translates to CASSLLPRLADEQFF.